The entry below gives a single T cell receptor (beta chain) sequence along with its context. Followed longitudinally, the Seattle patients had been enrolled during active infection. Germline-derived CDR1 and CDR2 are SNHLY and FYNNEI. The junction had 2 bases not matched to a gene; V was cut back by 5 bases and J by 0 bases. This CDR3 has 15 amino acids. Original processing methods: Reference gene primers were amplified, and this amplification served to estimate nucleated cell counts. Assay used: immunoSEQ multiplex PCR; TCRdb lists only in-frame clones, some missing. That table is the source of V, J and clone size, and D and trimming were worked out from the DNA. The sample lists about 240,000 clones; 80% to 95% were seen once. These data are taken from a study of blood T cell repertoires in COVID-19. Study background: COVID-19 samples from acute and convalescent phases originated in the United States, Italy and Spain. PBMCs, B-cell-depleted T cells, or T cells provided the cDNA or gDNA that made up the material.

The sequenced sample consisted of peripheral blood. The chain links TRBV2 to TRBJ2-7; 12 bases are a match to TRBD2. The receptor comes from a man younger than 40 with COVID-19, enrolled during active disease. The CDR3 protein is CASSTSGGPSYEQYF. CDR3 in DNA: TGTGCCAGCAGTACTAGCGGGGGGCCCTCCTACGAGCAGTACTTC. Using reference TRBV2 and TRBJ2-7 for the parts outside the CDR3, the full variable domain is EPEVTQTPSHQVTQMGQEVILRCVPISNHLYFYWYRQILGQKVEFLVSFYNNEISEKSEIFDDQFSVERPDGSNFTLKIRSTKLEDSAMYFCASSTSGGPSYEQYFGPGTRLTVT.